This T cell receptor (beta chain) is drawn from a study of chemoradiotherapy in HPV16-positive cancers. Study-level background: Two HPV16-positive patients' cells yielded candidate HPV-specific clones and common motifs.

Produced via immunoSEQ multiplex PCR; TCRdb's table is partial and in-frame only. The table has tens of thousands of clones, about 92% seen once. This CDR3 region has 15 residues. Per the germline V gene, CDR1 is SGHTS and CDR2 is YDEGEE. The V and J ends lost 0 bases and 4 bases respectively, with 14 bases between them. Repeated repertoire sampling spanned the course of chemoradiotherapy. Overall study findings and caveats: Non-HPV-specific T cells did not expand in tumors during treatment, whereas candidate HPV-specific clones and E7-related motifs did. In HPV16-positive patients, HPV-responsive T-cell expansion tracked better recurrence-free survival.

This clone was counted only a few times. The antigen is unknown. Material: blood, obtained from a patient who underwent chemoradiotherapy. The sequence was obtained from a human donor with HPV-associated anogenital cancer. The V call is TRBV5-8, the J call TRBJ2-7, with D tentatively TRBD2 (7 bases). In DNA form, the CDR3 reads TGTGCCAGCAGCTTGGTAGGGGGGGCGTTTTACGAGCAGTACTTC. This gives the protein CASSLVGGAFYEQYF.